The 25 T cell receptor beta chains in this list originate from one sample, sequenced in a study of blood T cell repertoires in COVID-19. TCRdb's copy holds only in-frame clones and misses some; the assay was immunoSEQ multiplex PCR. Counted here are about 260,000 clones, 70% to 90% occurring once; the ten biggest clones make up around 1.2%. The sample consisted of PBMCs or T cells enriched from blood (not recorded which). These receptors were obtained from a woman aged 40 to 50 with acute COVID-19.

This rearrangement joins TRBV14 to TRBJ2-4, with D perhaps matching TRBD1 (5 bases). Germline-derived CDR1 and CDR2 are SGHDN and FVKESK. V was shortened by 3 bases and J by 9 bases, with 12 bases between the two germline ends. There are 13 residues in the CDR3. The CDR3 DNA sequence: TGTGCCAGCAGCCATCCAGGGAATGTCATTCAGTACTTC. It codes for CASSHPGNVIQYF.

The gene calls are TRBV18 and TRBJ1-2; TRBD1 is a possible D gene (6 bases). There are 14 residues in the CDR3. Germline V gene lookup returns CDR1 KGHSH and CDR2 LQKENI. V was clipped by 5 bases and J by 3 bases, with 13 bases between them. The CDR3 DNA reads as TGTGCCAGCTCATTTTCACAGGGTGACTATGGCTACACCTTC. Protein sequence: CASSFSQGDYGYTF.

V gene TRBV7-3 combines with J gene TRBJ2-1, with TRBD2 matching over 7 bases. This CDR3 region has 16 residues. Per the germline V gene, CDR1 is SGHTA and CDR2 is FQGTGA. The V gene end was trimmed by 5 bases and the J gene end by 7 bases; junction bases not matched to a gene: 14. This CDR3 reads CASSPGTAGLVNEQFF. In nucleotides, the CDR3 is TGTGCCAGCAGCCCAGGAACGGCAGGACTAGTGAATGAGCAGTTCTTC. The entire variable domain, with the rest obtained from reference TRBV7-3 and TRBJ2-1, is as follows: GAGVSQTPSNKVTEKGKYVELRCDPISGHTALYWYRQSLGQGPEFLIYFQGTGAADDSGLPNDRFFAVRPEGSVSTLKIQRTERGDSAVYLCASSPGTAGLVNEQFFGPGTRLTVL.

The chain couples TRBV5-1 to TRBJ1-1, with TRBD1 matching 12 bases. Germline V CDR1 and CDR2: SGHRS, YFSETQ. V lost 5 bases to trimming and J lost 6 bases; unmatched junction nucleotides: 11. This CDR3 contains 16 residues. Here the CDR3 DNA reads TGCGCCAGCAGTCCCGGGACAGGGGGCGTTCCCGCTGAAGCTTTCTTT. Amino acids: CASSPGTGGVPAEAFF.

The chain has TRBV10-3 and TRBJ2-7, with 8 bases aligning to TRBD1. Germline-derived CDR1 and CDR2 are ENHRY and SYGVKD. Trimming took 7 bases from V and 2 from J; bases not matched to a gene: 13. This CDR3 has 16 residues. CDR3: CAITSGQGAGTYEQYF. The DNA of the CDR3 is TGTGCCATCACATCCGGGCAGGGGGCTGGCACCTACGAGCAGTACTTC.

This chain joins TRBV18 and TRBJ2-7, with TRBD2 identical over 7 bases. Losses at the gene ends were 0 bases for V and 5 bases for J; bases not matched to a gene: 10. Germline values: CDR1 KGHSH, CDR2 LQKENI. The CDR3 totals 16 residues. The CDR3 DNA is TGTGCCAGCTCACCACCGGCAGGCGGGAGCAGCAACGAGCAGTACTTC. It specifies CASSPPAGGSSNEQYF.

The CDR3 loop is CASSLVAATNEKLFF. CDR3 DNA sequence: TGCGCCAGCAGCTTGGTCGCAGCGACTAATGAAAAACTGTTTTTT. The chain joins TRBV5-1 to TRBJ1-4; D is ambiguous. CDR3 length equals 15 residues. Germline V gene sequence: CDR1 SGHRS, CDR2 YFSETQ. Trimming left V 0 bases short and J 2 bases short, with 8 bases between.

The chain has TRBV5-1 and TRBJ1-5, with no clear D. The CDR3 is 16 residues long. V lost 1 base to trimming and J lost 0 bases, with 11 bases between them. Germline lookup yields CDR1 SGHRS and CDR2 YFSETQ. This CDR3 reads CASSLSPGYSNQPQHF. CDR3 nucleotide sequence: TGCGCCAGCAGCTTGAGTCCGGGATATAGCAATCAGCCCCAGCATTTT.

V usage is TRBV5-8 and J usage is TRBJ1-4; D possibly corresponds to TRBD1 (6 bases). The CDR3 runs to 16 residues. CDR1 is SGHTS and CDR2 is YDEGEE in the germline V gene. The V gene lost 4 bases and the J gene lost 8 bases, with 21 bases spanning the gap. CDR3 bases: TGTGCCAGCAGCCGGACTGGGACACCAAAAGGGGAAAAACTGTTTTTT. Protein sequence: CASSRTGTPKGEKLFF.

The chain's CDR3 is CASSLDPGQLPGWNTEAFF. CDR3 DNA: TGTGCCAGCAGCTTAGATCCCGGACAGCTCCCAGGATGGAACACTGAAGCTTTCTTT. This chain joins TRBV11-2 and TRBJ1-1; a weak D match, TRBD1 (6 bases). V lost 0 bases to trimming and J lost 1 base, with 21 bases between them. The CDR3 contains 19 residues. Germline-derived CDR1 and CDR2 are SGHAT and FQNNGV.

This chain uses TRBV6-2 or TRBV6-3 with TRBJ1-5; 8 bases line up with TRBD1. This CDR3 region has 15 residues. The trim removed 5 bases at V and 0 bases at J, leaving 3 bases unmatched. Germline lookup yields CDR1 MNHEY and CDR2 SVGEGT. This CDR3 is CASSPTGGSNQPQHF. CDR3 coding DNA: TGTGCCAGCAGTCCCACAGGGGGTAGCAATCAGCCCCAGCATTTT.

The J gene is TRBJ1-1, the V gene TRBV9; TRBD1 matches 10 bases. This CDR3 region has 15 residues. Germline assignment: CDR1 SGDLS and CDR2 YYNGEE. With 3 bases clipped from V and 6 bases from J, the junction kept 8 bases outside the gene matches. For the CDR3, the DNA is TGTGCCAGCAGCGAGAGGACAGGGGGGATCGCTGAAGCTTTCTTT. Its translation is CASSERTGGIAEAFF.

The chain carries TRBV28 and TRBJ2-1, with 13 nucleotides matching TRBD2. The CDR3 consists of 16 residues. CDR1 MDHEN and CDR2 SYDVKM come from the germline V gene. V lost 4 bases to trimming and J lost 8 bases; unmatched junction nucleotides: 8. CDR3 sequence reads: CASSSLGLAGVDEQFF. In DNA, the CDR3 is TGTGCCAGCAGTTCCCTAGGACTAGCGGGAGTCGATGAGCAGTTCTTC.

CDR3 in DNA: TGCGCCAGCAGCCAAGATAGGTGGCAGGGGGTGAATCAGCCCCAGCATTTT. This gives the protein CASSQDRWQGVNQPQHF. The V and J genes are TRBV4-1 and TRBJ1-5; 7 nucleotides line up with TRBD1. CDR3 length: 17 amino acids. Germline values: CDR1 MGHRA, CDR2 YSYEKL. After removal of 0 bases from V and 4 bases from J, the junction contained 9 bases not matched to a gene.

The chain recombines TRBV5-5 with TRBJ1-4, with 7 bases lining up with TRBD1. Per germline, CDR1 SGHKS and CDR2 YYEKEE (reference sequence). Trimming cost V 2 bases and J 6 bases; bases outside gene matches: 4. This CDR3 contains 14 residues. CDR3 residues: CASSLGTDYEKLFF. In nucleotides, the CDR3 is TGTGCCAGCAGCTTAGGGACAGACTATGAAAAACTGTTTTTT. Full variable domain (missing parts from reference TRBV5-5 and TRBJ1-4): DAGVTQSPTHLIKTRGQQVTLRCSPISGHKSVSWYQQVLGQGPQFIFQYYEKEERGRGNFPDRFSARQFPNYSSELNVNALLLGDSALYLCASSLGTDYEKLFFGSGTQLSVL.

The sample holds one count of this clone. The chain recombines TRBV7-9 with TRBJ2-1, with D tentatively TRBD1 (6 bases). This CDR3 comprises 18 residues. V lost 1 base, J lost 0 bases, and 16 bases lay in between. Germline CDR1 is SEHNR and CDR2 is FQNEAQ (reference sequence). The CDR3 is CASSLGGQGPSSYNEQFF. DNA for the CDR3: TGTGCCAGCAGCTTAGGAGGGCAGGGGCCGAGCTCCTACAATGAGCAGTTCTTC.

CDR3: CASSPIAGFDEQYF. The DNA for the CDR3 is TGTGCCAGCAGTCCCATAGCGGGATTCGACGAGCAGTACTTC. This chain joins TRBV28 and TRBJ2-7, with TRBD2 matching over 8 bases. Germline CDR1 and CDR2: MDHEN and SYDVKM. V lost 5 bases and J lost 5; bases outside the gene matches: 8. This CDR3 has 14 residues.

The V gene is TRBV11-2, the J gene TRBJ2-1; 13 nucleotides align to TRBD2. Unmatched junction bases numbered 5, after V lost 2 bases and J lost 4 bases. This CDR3 comprises 17 residues. Per germline, CDR1 SGHAT and CDR2 FQNNGV. CDR3 residues: CASSLSRTSGGYNEQFF. DNA for the CDR3: TGTGCCAGCAGCTTATCCCGGACTAGCGGGGGATACAATGAGCAGTTCTTC.

CDR3 in DNA: TGCAGCGCTAAGAGGTCGGACTTCTTTGGCTACACCTTC. Its protein product is CSAKRSDFFGYTF. The genes are TRBV29-1 and TRBJ1-2, with no clear D. The CDR3 spans 13 residues. Between the trimmed V and J ends, which lost 7 bases and 7 bases, there was a span of 19 bases. Germline lookup yields CDR1 SQVTM and CDR2 ANQGSEA.

The J gene is TRBJ1-3, the V gene TRBV15, with 9 bases identical to TRBD1. Germline loops: CDR1 LNHNV, CDR2 YYDKDF (reference sequence). Trimming at V came to 1 base and at J to 2 bases, leaving 6 bases not matched to a gene. The CDR3 contains 17 residues. CDR3 DNA: TGTGCCACCAGCAGAGCACAGGGGGCGCATCCTGGAAACACCATATATTTT. Residues: CATSRAQGAHPGNTIYF. Combining the CDR3 with reference TRBV15 and TRBJ1-3 gives the whole variable domain DAMVIQNPRYQVTQFGKPVTLSCSQTLNHNVMYWYQQKSSQAPKLLFHYYDKDFNNEADTPDNFQSRRPNTSFCFLDIRSPGLGDTAMYLCATSRAQGAHPGNTIYFGEGSWLTVV.

V gene TRBV30 combines with J gene TRBJ2-3, with 8 bases aligning to TRBD1. The V gene end was trimmed by 1 base and the J gene end by 3 bases; junction bases not matched to a gene: 6. Germline V CDR1 and CDR2: GTSNPN, SVGIG (reference sequence). The CDR3 runs to 15 residues. CDR3 coding DNA: TGTGCCTGGAGTGGGGCAGGGGGCTCTACAGATACGCAGTATTTT. Its translation: CAWSGAGGSTDTQYF.

The chain is built from TRBV28 and TRBJ2-3; a weak D match, TRBD1 (6 bases). The CDR3 has 13 residues. Germline loops: CDR1 MDHEN, CDR2 SYDVKM. V lost 6 bases and J lost 4, with 11 bases in between. CDR3 region: CASRVTGSDTQYF. The CDR3 nucleotides read TGTGCCAGCAGGGTGACAGGTTCAGATACGCAGTATTTT.

This sequence joins TRBV15 and TRBJ2-2; tentative D call: TRBD1 (5 bases). The CDR3 totals 16 residues. V shed 1 base and J shed 1 base, with 10 bases lying between them. Germline lookup yields CDR1 LNHNV and CDR2 YYDKDF (reference sequence). DNA of the CDR3: TGTGCCACCAGCAGAGGTTATACAGGGAACACCGGGGAGCTGTTTTTT. Residues: CATSRGYTGNTGELFF.

The CDR3: CASSLSVGQGLSTDTQYF. The CDR3, as DNA: TGTGCCAGCAGTTTATCGGTTGGACAGGGGCTAAGCACAGATACGCAGTATTTT. This sequence joins TRBV27 and TRBJ2-3, with 9 bases matching TRBD1. The germline V gene encodes CDR1 MNHEY and CDR2 SMNVEV (reference sequence). CDR3 length: 18 amino acids. V shed 0 bases, J shed 0 bases, and the junction held 7 bases outside the gene matches.

V and J are TRBV5-6 and TRBJ2-3, with 13 positions matching TRBD2. The trim removed 4 bases at V and 1 base at J, leaving 12 bases unmatched. Germline CDR1 SGHDT, CDR2 YYEEEE. The CDR3 extends over 19 amino acids. CDR3 nucleotides: TGTGCCAGCAGCCCACTTACTAGCGGGAGGGGTGGTGGCACAGATACGCAGTATTTT. Its protein product is CASSPLTSGRGGGTDTQYF.